This TCR beta chain was recorded in a study of T cell responses to AZD1222 COVID-19 vaccine. On this clone: Its target is unknown.

Looked up from germline, CDR1 is SGHRS and CDR2 is YFSETQ. There are 12 residues in the CDR3. Trimming took 5 bases from V and 2 from J, leaving 7 bases between them. Measured with immunoSEQ multiplex PCR; TCRdb has only the in-frame clones, and not every one. The table lists 120,000 to 150,000 clones, about nine tenths of them singletons. Whole-study results and caveats: The study reported that nearly half of spike-specific TCRs target unmutated variant regions. Among those given AZD1222, only five or six were seropositive at baseline. The CD4 TCRs associated with vaccination extended across spike and predominated at 160-218 and 743-854.

This clonotype originated in an adult in good health. This sequence joins TRBV5-1 and TRBJ2-5; no reliable D call. The material was peripheral blood, obtained on day 0 of AZD1222 vaccination. DNA of the CDR3: TGCGCCAGCAGTCCCCGACAAGAGACCCAGTACTTC. It codes for CASSPRQETQYF.